This T cell receptor (beta chain) is drawn from a study of regulatory T cells in long-lasting Graves disease. Study observations and caveats: Analysis covered peripheral blood alone, not thyroid tissue.

In its sample, this clonotype was seen a few times. The antigen is unknown. Construction of TCR beta libraries relied on iRepertoire HTBI primers and on Arm-PCR targeting CDR3 regions. TCRdb independently ran MiXCR on the multiplex PCR reads; one entry per CDR3 protein. The profile shows about 460,000 distinct CDR3 sequences, about 22% of them singletons. Time point noted: persistent/refractory GD, antithyroid drugs over 5 years with positive TRAb. RNA isolated from PBMCs was used to make the TCR library. The source of this sequence is a female donor with Graves disease. The material sequenced was peripheral blood mononuclear cells (PBMCs), taken when the disease was refractory, from a patient treated with antithyroid drugs.

The CDR3 nucleotides are TGTGCCAGCAGCGTAGCTAGTACCGGGGAGCTGTTTTTT. Its translation is CASSVASTGELFF. The V gene is TRBV9, the J gene TRBJ2-2; D gene ambiguous. Between the trimmed V and J ends, which lost 0 bases and 5 bases, there was a span of 5 bases. The CDR3 totals 13 residues. Germline CDR1 is SGDLS and CDR2 is YYNGEE.